This paragraph covers one T cell receptor beta chain sequence. Its specificity is not known. The data derive from a study of response to subunit inactivated influenza vaccine. TCRdb reanalysed the RT-PCR reads using MiXCR and keeps one entry per CDR3 protein. The sample consists of hundreds of thousands of distinct CDR3 sequences, more than 15% of them appearing once. Study-wide results and limits: There was a suggestion from the authors that each seasonal influenza vaccination recruits few new T cells.

CDR3 size: 13 residues. Trimming took 2 bases from V and 7 from J, leaving 11 bases between them. The germline V gene has CDR1 SGHDT and CDR2 YYEEEE. The receptor was isolated from a man between 50 and 69 years old who received an inactivated influenza vaccine. V usage is TRBV5-6 and J usage is TRBJ2-3; D might be TRBD1 or TRBD2, each matching 5 bases. The sequences come from CD4+ T cells sorted from PBMCs, collected 23 to 25 months after vaccination. The DNA for the CDR3 is TGTGCCAGCAGCTTATCTGGGGGAAATACGCAGTATTTT. This gives the protein CASSLSGGNTQYF.